Described below is a single T cell receptor (beta chain) sequence and its context. Its antigen is still unknown. Assay used: immunoSEQ multiplex PCR; TCRdb lists only in-frame clones, some missing. Of roughly 350,000 clones detected, about nine tenths appear once; the ten largest clones hold around 3.5%. The CDR3 contains 16 residues. V lost 1 base to trimming and J lost 4 bases, with 15 bases between them. Germline CDR1 and CDR2: SGHNT and YYREEE (reference sequence). This entry belongs to a study of Ad26.COV2.S vaccination and SARS-CoV-2 variants. For the study at large: Intramuscular Ad26.COV2.S doses were given once or twice, 56 days apart.

Study-wide results and limits: Participants given vaccine showed non-spike TCR breadth similar to that of placebo recipients.

The sample's treatment: around 19 received Ad26.COV2.S at low or high dose, single or two shots; 5 received placebo; per-sample allocation not given. It was on day 63 after the first vaccine or placebo injection that samples were taken. Sequenced material: peripheral blood, taken in a trial of Ad26.COV2.S vaccine versus placebo. This sequence originates from a person aged 18 to 65 who received the Ad26.COV2.S COVID-19 vaccine or a placebo. J is TRBJ2-1 and V is TRBV5-4; the D gene could be TRBD1 or TRBD2 (6 bases each). CDR3 sequence: CASSLFGGLGYNEQFF. The CDR3 DNA reads as TGTGCCAGCAGCTTGTTTGGGGGGCTAGGGTACAATGAGCAGTTCTTC.